This entry lists 17 T cell receptor beta chains sequenced from one sample in a study of cytotoxic CD8 clonotypes in ibrutinib-treated CLL. Only in-frame clones appear in the TCRdb table, and some are missing; sequencing was by immunoSEQ multiplex PCR. The sample holds approximately 80,000 clones; 86% are singletons and the top ten take under 6.5%. The source was PBMCs, collected before ibrutinib treatment. The receptors were gathered from a human donor with chronic lymphocytic leukemia.

This CDR3 reads CASSEDWGETQYF. CDR3 nucleotide sequence: TGTGCCAGCAGCGAGGACTGGGGAGAGACCCAGTACTTC. The V gene is TRBV2, the J gene TRBJ2-5; the D gene is possibly TRBD2 (5 bases). The CDR3 has 13 residues. Deletions cut 6 bases from V and 4 bases from J, with 12 bases between. The germline gives CDR1 SNHLY, CDR2 FYNNEI.

This clone was seen a single time. This chain connects TRBV19 to TRBJ1-4; D not certain. V dropped 6 bases and J dropped 2 bases, with 10 bases sitting between them. This CDR3 contains 14 residues. Germline V CDR1 and CDR2: LNHDA, SQIVND (reference sequence). CDR3 bases: TGTGCCAGTAGCCACCAGGCGACTAATGAAAAACTGTTTTTT. Protein sequence: CASSHQATNEKLFF.

The V and J genes are TRBV11-2 and TRBJ2-5; D unresolved. V lost 5 bases to trimming and J lost 5 bases, with 12 bases between them. Germline V lookup: CDR1 SGHAT, CDR2 FQNNGV. The CDR3 runs to 13 residues. This CDR3 is CASSPQHGETQYF. CDR3 coding DNA: TGTGCCAGCAGCCCACAACACGGGGAGACCCAGTACTTC.

The V gene is TRBV29-1, the J gene TRBJ1-2, with D perhaps matching TRBD1 (6 bases). Germline V gene lookup returns CDR1 SQVTM and CDR2 ANQGSEA. The CDR3 loop spans 12 amino acids. Trimming stripped 3 bases from V and 3 bases from J, with 8 bases between. CDR3 protein: CSVDQGYYGYTF. DNA of the CDR3: TGCAGCGTTGATCAGGGGTACTATGGCTACACCTTC. Together with reference TRBV29-1 and TRBJ1-2, the CDR3 gives the full variable domain: SAVISQKPSRDICQRGTSLTIQCQVDSQVTMMFWYRQQPGQSLTLIATANQGSEATYESGFVIDKFPISRPNLTFSTLTVSNMSPEDSSIYLCSVDQGYYGYTFGSGTRLTVV.

V usage is TRBV18 and J usage is TRBJ1-2, with D unresolved. V lost 0 bases, J lost 0 bases, and 14 bases lay in between. This CDR3 has 17 amino acids. CDR1 KGHSH and CDR2 LQKENI come from the germline V gene. The CDR3 bases are TGTGCCAGCTCACCACCGCGGGCCCCACATACTAACTATGGCTACACCTTC. It codes for CASSPPRAPHTNYGYTF. Full variable domain (outside the CDR3, taken from reference TRBV18 and TRBJ1-2): NAGVMQNPRHLVRRRGQEARLRCSPMKGHSHVYWYRQLPEEGLKFMVYLQKENIIDESGMPKERFSAEFPKEGPSILRIQQVVRGDSAAYFCASSPPRAPHTNYGYTFGSGTRLTVV.

This chain's CDR3 is CASKPHLAGGPGETQYF. The CDR3 nucleotides read TGTGCCAGCAAGCCCCATCTAGCGGGAGGGCCGGGGGAGACCCAGTACTTC. This chain connects TRBV2 to TRBJ2-5, with 12 bases that match TRBD2. V lost 7 bases and J lost 5; bases outside the gene matches: 14. This CDR3 spans 17 amino acids. Germline V gene sequence: CDR1 SNHLY, CDR2 FYNNEI.

The chain carries TRBV11-3 and TRBJ1-4; D is perhaps TRBD1 (5 bases). V was pared by 8 bases and J by 5 bases, with 12 bases between. CDR1 and CDR2 (germline): SGHNT, YENEEA. The CDR3 has 13 amino acids. CDR3 bases: TGTGCCAGCTCACCAGGGTGGAATGAAAAACTGTTTTTT. The encoded protein is CASSPGWNEKLFF.

The chain joins TRBV5-6 to TRBJ2-7, with no clear D. Deletions cut 3 bases from V and 4 bases from J, with 17 bases between. This CDR3 spans 15 amino acids. Germline CDR1 reads SGHDT; CDR2 reads YYEEEE. Here the CDR3 DNA reads TGTGCCAGCAGCTATCTTCACGCGATCCGTTACGAGCAGTACTTC. This gives the protein CASSYLHAIRYEQYF.

The rearrangement links TRBV5-1 to TRBJ1-1; a weak D match, TRBD1 (5 bases). This CDR3 has 14 residues. From germline, CDR1 is SGHRS and CDR2 YFSETQ. V gave up 3 bases and J gave up 1 base, with 10 bases separating them. The CDR3 reads CASSSGTANTEAFF. The CDR3 DNA reads as TGCGCCAGCAGCTCCGGGACCGCGAACACTGAAGCTTTCTTT.

The CDR3 loop is CASSLQGTGYGANVLTF. CDR3 coding DNA: TGTGCCAGCAGCTTACAGGGAACCGGGTACGGGGCCAACGTCCTGACTTTC. The J gene is TRBJ2-6, the V gene TRBV7-6; possibly TRBD1 for D (5 bases). This CDR3 contains 17 residues. Germline CDR1 and CDR2: SGHVS and FNYEAQ. V was pared by 2 bases and J by 4 bases, with 15 bases between.

The chain is built from TRBV19 and TRBJ1-2, with D maybe TRBD1 (6 bases). CDR3 length equals 17 residues. Germline V gene data show CDR1 as LNHDA and CDR2 as SQIVND (reference sequence). V was trimmed by 7 bases and J by 3 bases, leaving 24 bases between them. The CDR3 loop is CASTGYEGDVGDYGYTF. The DNA of the CDR3 is TGTGCCAGTACCGGCTATGAGGGGGATGTAGGGGACTATGGCTACACCTTC.

J is TRBJ1-1 and V is TRBV7-8; D ambiguous. The CDR3 consists of 16 residues. Germline CDR1 SGHVS, CDR2 FQNEAQ. V lost 1 base and J lost 3, with 15 bases in between. For the CDR3, the DNA is TGTGCCAGCAGCTTAGGGGTGTACCTTGGGCACACTGAAGCTTTCTTT. It translates to CASSLGVYLGHTEAFF.

This chain links TRBV18 with TRBJ1-5, with D unclear. Trimming stripped 2 bases from V and 2 bases from J, with 16 bases between. Germline V gene data show CDR1 as KGHSH and CDR2 as LQKENI. The CDR3 extends over 17 amino acids. The CDR3 sequence is CASSPVSKRGGNQPQHF. The DNA for the CDR3 is TGTGCCAGCTCACCAGTGAGTAAACGGGGTGGCAATCAGCCCCAGCATTTT.

The V call is TRBV6-1, the J call TRBJ2-7; TRBD2 matches at 10 bases. The CDR3 is 15 residues long. Germline CDR1 reads MNHNS; CDR2 reads SASEGT. V lost 0 bases to trimming and J lost 4 bases; unmatched junction nucleotides: 3. The CDR3 coding sequence is TGTGCCAGCAGTGAAGCCGGGACTAGCGCGTACGAGCAGTACTTC. Protein: CASSEAGTSAYEQYF.

The CDR3, as DNA: TGCGCCAGCAGCCATGGCGGGACAGTCTACGAGCAGTACTTC. This translates into CASSHGGTVYEQYF. The J gene is TRBJ2-7, the V gene TRBV4-1; TRBD1 is a possible D gene (7 bases). This CDR3 is built from 14 residues. Germline-derived CDR1 and CDR2 are MGHRA and YSYEKL. V gave up 3 bases and J gave up 3 bases, with 12 bases separating them.

The chain combines TRBV5-6 with TRBJ2-7, with 7 bases fitting TRBD1. The germline V gene encodes CDR1 SGHDT and CDR2 YYEEEE. V shed 4 bases and J 0 bases; nucleotides not matched to a gene: 7. The CDR3 spans 15 residues. The DNA for the CDR3 is TGTGCCAGCAGCCGACAGCCAGGGGGCTCCTACGAGCAGTACTTC. It yields the protein CASSRQPGGSYEQYF. Together with reference TRBV5-6 and TRBJ2-7, the CDR3 gives the full variable domain: DAGVTQSPTHLIKTRGQQVTLRCSPKSGHDTVSWYQQALGQGPQFIFQYYEEEERQRGNFPDRFSGHQFPNYSSELNVNALLLGDSALYLCASSRQPGGSYEQYFGPGTRLTVT.

The genes are TRBV29-1 and TRBJ1-5, with D uncertain. From germline, CDR1 is SQVTM and CDR2 ANQGSEA. The CDR3 consists of 13 residues. Trimming removed 5 bases at V and 0 bases at J, with 8 bases between. The chain's CDR3 is CSVREDSNQPQHF. CDR3 nucleotide sequence: TGCAGCGTTAGGGAAGATAGCAATCAGCCCCAGCATTTT.